A single sample gave rise to the 8 T cell receptor beta chains below, sequenced in a study of T-cell reconstitution after alpha-beta-depleted transplantation in children. The TCRbeta library incorporated unique molecular identifiers. TCRdb reprocessed the PCR reads with MiXCR, giving one entry per CDR3 protein. The sample yields around 800,000 distinct CDR3 sequences, 16% seen once. This sample comprised PBMCs, mostly from graft donor cells, obtained 360 days after TCRalphabeta/CD19-depleted stem cell transplant. The receptor set was obtained from a male patient younger than 18 who had a stem cell transplant for acute lymphoblastic leukemia, so the T cells may come from the graft donor.

This chain joins TRBV15 and TRBJ2-5, with D possibly being TRBD2 (5 bases). V lost 6 bases to trimming and J lost 2 bases, with 13 bases between them. Germline V gene data show CDR1 as LNHNV and CDR2 as YYDKDF (reference sequence). CDR3 length: 14 residues. The CDR3 region is CATSGPGRQETQYF. The CDR3 DNA follows: TGTGCCACCAGTGGACCGGGAAGACAAGAGACCCAGTACTTC.

This clonotype was counted between two and nine times. V gene TRBV5-1 combines with J gene TRBJ1-2; tentatively, D is TRBD1 (6 bases). The CDR3 runs 13 residues. V dropped 3 bases and J dropped 2 bases, with 8 bases sitting between them. CDR1 is SGHRS, CDR2 YFSETQ, per germline. CDR3 protein: CASSWDINYGYTF. The DNA of the CDR3 is TGCGCCAGCAGCTGGGACATCAACTATGGCTACACCTTC. The full variable domain, its missing parts supplied by reference TRBV5-1 and TRBJ1-2, is KAGVTQTPRYLIKTRGQQVTLSCSPISGHRSVSWYQQTPGQGLQFLFEYFSETQRNKGNFPGRFSGRQFSNSRSEMNVSTLELGDSALYLCASSWDINYGYTFGSGTRLTVV.

The chain is built from TRBV4-2 and TRBJ2-1; 9 bases agree with TRBD1. Trimming removed 1 base from V and 10 bases from J; junction bases left unmatched: 8. The CDR3 is 15 amino acids. Germline V CDR1 and CDR2: LGHNA, YNFKEQ. DNA of the CDR3: TGTGCCAGCAGCCAAGCCGGGACAGGGAATTCGGAGCAGTTCTTC. It encodes CASSQAGTGNSEQFF.

The chain's CDR3 is CASSSHLYEQYF. The CDR3 DNA follows: TGCGCCAGCAGCTCACACCTTTACGAGCAGTACTTC. The chain combines TRBV5-1 with TRBJ2-7; D is unresolved. The V end was cut by 3 bases, the J end by 4 bases, with 8 bases between. The CDR3 length is 12 residues. The V gene's germline CDR1 is SGHRS and CDR2 YFSETQ.

The rearrangement joins TRBV7-9 to TRBJ1-1, with D possibly TRBD1 on 5 matching bases. The germline V and J ends were trimmed by 1 base and 0 bases, with 9 bases remaining between them. Germline CDR1 reads SEHNR; CDR2 reads FQNEAQ (reference sequence). The CDR3 is made up of 15 amino acids. The CDR3 loop is CASSLGGLLNTEAFF. CDR3 DNA: TGTGCCAGCAGCTTAGGGGGCCTCCTGAACACTGAAGCTTTCTTT. The whole variable domain, remainder taken from reference TRBV7-9 and TRBJ1-1, is DTGVSQNPRHKITKRGQNVTFRCDPISEHNRLYWYRQTLGQGPEFLTYFQNEAQLEKSRLLSDRFSAERPKGSFSTLEIQRTEQGDSAMYLCASSLGGLLNTEAFFGQGTRLTVV.

The J gene is TRBJ2-7, the V gene TRBV20-1; 10 bases map to TRBD2. V was pared by 4 bases and J by 5 bases, with 5 bases of the junction left unmatched. The CDR3 contains 13 residues. Per germline, CDR1 DFQATT and CDR2 SNEGSKA (reference sequence). The CDR3 here is CSATSSGSHEQYF. In DNA, the CDR3 is TGCAGTGCTACATCTAGCGGGAGCCACGAGCAGTACTTC.

The sample holds a few counts of this clonotype. The chain uses TRBV5-4 and TRBJ2-1; 9 nucleotides agree with TRBD2. The germline V gene encodes CDR1 SGHNT and CDR2 YYREEE (reference sequence). V lost 0 bases, J lost 5 bases, and 15 bases stayed unmatched. The CDR3 sequence is 19 residues long. In nucleotides, the CDR3 is TGTGCCAGCAGCTTGGTACGTTCCTCCGGACTAGCGCGAAACAATGAGCAGTTCTTC. This sequence encodes CASSLVRSSGLARNNEQFF.

The chain is built from TRBV20-1 and TRBJ2-7, with TRBD2 identical over 8 bases. There are 14 residues in the CDR3. The germline V gene encodes CDR1 DFQATT and CDR2 SNEGSKA (reference sequence). Trimming took 2 bases from V and 2 from J; bases not matched to a gene: 5. The CDR3 DNA is TGCAGTGCTAGACTTACTAGCGGACCCTACGAGCAGTACTTC. It yields the protein CSARLTSGPYEQYF.